What follows are 29 T cell receptor beta chains derived from one specimen sequenced in a study of blood T cell repertoires in COVID-19. Using immunoSEQ multiplex PCR, the repertoire was profiled, and TCRdb retains in-frame clones only, with some absent. The sample lists some 320,000 clones; about 92% were seen once. The sequencing sample was made of PBMCs or T cells enriched from blood (not recorded which). Receptors were obtained from a man aged 55 to 70 who had recovered from COVID-19.

The chain combines TRBV27 with TRBJ1-2, with a possible D match to TRBD1 (6 bases). Trimming pared 2 bases from V and 8 bases from J, leaving 15 bases between. Germline loops: CDR1 MNHEY, CDR2 SMNVEV (reference sequence). This CDR3 comprises 14 residues. The CDR3 spells CASSLRGGGGGYTF. Written as DNA, the CDR3 is TGTGCCAGCAGTTTAAGAGGTGGGGGCGGCGGCTACACCTTC.

This clone was picked up one time. The chain uses TRBV19 and TRBJ1-1; 8 bases agree with TRBD1. Germline values: CDR1 LNHDA, CDR2 SQIVND (reference sequence). The length of the CDR3 is 14 residues. V dropped 7 bases and J dropped 2; count of bases not matched to a gene: 6. The CDR3 DNA follows: TGTGCCAGTAATCTCGGGACAGGTAACACTGAAGCTTTCTTT. Translating gives CASNLGTGNTEAFF.

The V and J genes are TRBV9 and TRBJ2-5; TRBD2 is a possible D gene (6 bases). The germline V and J ends were trimmed by 4 bases and 5 bases, with 18 bases remaining between them. The CDR3 loop spans 15 amino acids. Germline CDR1 is SGDLS and CDR2 is YYNGEE. CDR3 in amino acids: CASSSTTRSWETQYF. The CDR3 bases are TGTGCCAGCAGCTCCACGACTAGATCATGGGAGACCCAGTACTTC. The whole variable domain, filled in from reference TRBV9 and TRBJ2-5, reads DSGVTQTPKHLITATGQRVTLRCSPRSGDLSVYWYQQSLDQGLQFLIQYYNGEERAKGNILERFSAQQFPDLHSELNLSSLELGDSALYFCASSSTTRSWETQYFGPGTRLLVL.

DNA of the CDR3: TGTGCCAGCAAGCCCGGACAGGGGGGCTACAATGAGCAGTTCTTC. It specifies CASKPGQGGYNEQFF. The chain joins TRBV6-5 to TRBJ2-1; 10 bases line up with TRBD1. Germline V CDR1 and CDR2: MNHEY, SVGAGI. Unmatched junction bases numbered 6, after V lost 7 bases and J lost 3 bases. The CDR3 has 15 residues.

This clone was picked up one time. This chain joins TRBV15 and TRBJ1-2; no reliable D call. Germline CDR1 reads LNHNV; CDR2 reads YYDKDF (reference sequence). The CDR3 is 13 residues long. V gave up 0 bases and J gave up 5 bases, with 7 bases separating them. The CDR3 sequence: CATSRDGQYGYTF. In DNA form, the CDR3 reads TGTGCCACCAGCAGAGATGGGCAGTATGGCTACACCTTC.

This clone was detected only a few times. The chain carries TRBV5-4 and TRBJ1-6, with D perhaps TRBD1 (5 bases). This CDR3 has 16 residues. V lost 0 bases and J lost 5, with 12 bases in between. CDR1 and CDR2 from the germline V gene are SGHNT and YYREEE (reference sequence). DNA of the CDR3: TGTGCCAGCAGCTTGGGCAGGGCAGGGAATAATTCACCCCTCCACTTT. It yields the protein CASSLGRAGNNSPLHF.

The chain couples TRBV6-2 or TRBV6-3 to TRBJ2-5, with D possibly matching TRBD2 (5 bases). The CDR3 contains 15 residues. CDR1 is MNHEY and CDR2 is SVGEGT in the germline V gene. V was cut by 5 bases and J by 1 base, with 14 bases left in between. The CDR3 spells CASSNPGLLQETQYF. The CDR3 coding sequence is TGTGCCAGCAGTAACCCGGGGTTGCTCCAAGAGACCCAGTACTTC.

This chain joins TRBV21-1 and TRBJ1-5. TRBV21-1 is a pseudogene locus. The length of the CDR3 is 16 residues. In nucleotides, the CDR3 is TGTGCCAGCAGCAAAGTGTCGGGGGTTTCGGGTCAGCCCCAGCATTTT. Translation gives CASSKVSGVSGQPQHF.

The genes are TRBV18 and TRBJ2-2; D gene unclear. Per the germline V gene, CDR1 is KGHSH and CDR2 is LQKENI. The CDR3 sequence is 14 residues long. The germline V and J ends were trimmed by 2 bases and 6 bases, with 10 bases remaining between them. CDR3 sequence: CASSPVPGPGELFF. The DNA for the CDR3 is TGTGCCAGCTCACCAGTTCCAGGCCCCGGGGAGCTGTTTTTT.

The chain employs TRBV5-1 and TRBJ2-1; 7 bases agree with TRBD1. Looked up from germline, CDR1 is SGHRS and CDR2 is YFSETQ. This CDR3 is 16 amino acids long. V shed 0 bases and J 5 bases; nucleotides not matched to a gene: 8. The CDR3: CASSLALGTVNNEQFF. CDR3 sequence (DNA): TGCGCCAGCAGCTTGGCCCTCGGGACAGTCAACAATGAGCAGTTCTTC.

The V and J genes are TRBV30 and TRBJ1-5, with 8 bases matching TRBD1. The CDR3 runs to 13 residues. J was trimmed by 6 bases and V by 5 bases; bases with no gene match: 6. Germline V gene data show CDR1 as GTSNPN and CDR2 as SVGIG (reference sequence). DNA of the CDR3: TGTGCCTGGGGACAGGGCGCAGGTCAGCCCCAGCATTTT. Its translation is CAWGQGAGQPQHF.

This clone was counted between two and nine times. The chain's CDR3 is CASSYTPLGDRDYGYTF. The CDR3 bases are TGTGCCAGCAGCTACACTCCTCTTGGGGACAGGGACTATGGCTACACCTTC. The chain carries TRBV27 and TRBJ1-2, with 9 bases aligning to TRBD1. Germline-derived CDR1 and CDR2 are MNHEY and SMNVEV (reference sequence). V was clipped by 6 bases and J by 3 bases; unmatched bases: 14. The length of the CDR3 is 17 residues.

The chain links TRBV18 to TRBJ1-2, with 10 bases lining up with TRBD1. V shed 3 bases and J 8 bases; nucleotides not matched to a gene: 3. Germline V gene data show CDR1 as KGHSH and CDR2 as LQKENI. The CDR3 spans 13 residues. DNA for the CDR3: TGTGCCAGCTCACCTGGGACAGGGGTAGGCTACACCTTC. Its translation: CASSPGTGVGYTF.

This rearrangement joins TRBV9 to TRBJ1-1; 9 bases map to TRBD1. The V gene's germline CDR1 is SGDLS and CDR2 YYNGEE. CDR3 length: 16 amino acids. Trimming cost V 4 bases and J 10 bases; bases outside gene matches: 17. The CDR3 DNA follows: TGTGCCAGCAGCTTAGAGCCGTTGGGACAGGGAGATGGAGCTTTCTTT. Residues: CASSLEPLGQGDGAFF.

V is TRBV27 and J is TRBJ2-2, with D possibly TRBD1 on 6 matching bases. The V end lost 3 bases, the J end lost 7 bases, and 12 bases lay between the germline ends. CDR3 length: 14 residues. CDR1 and CDR2 (germline): MNHEY, SMNVEV (reference sequence). The CDR3 region is CASSFFGTRGELFF. In DNA form, the CDR3 reads TGTGCCAGCAGTTTCTTTGGGACACGCGGGGAGCTGTTTTTT.

This clone was picked up one time. V and J are TRBV6-2 or TRBV6-3 and TRBJ2-3, with 8 positions matching TRBD1. The CDR3 has 14 amino acids. The germline CDR1 and CDR2 sequences are MNHEY and SVGEGT. V trimming: 4 bases; J trimming: 4 bases; junction bases outside the gene matches: 4. The CDR3, as DNA: TGTGCCAGCAGTTTGGACAGGGTCCCAGATACGCAGTATTTT. Its translation is CASSLDRVPDTQYF.

The chain recombines TRBV18 with TRBJ2-5; a possible D gene is TRBD1 (5 bases). V lost 0 bases and J 1 base, leaving 6 bases between the germline ends. The CDR3 spans 14 residues. Looked up from germline, CDR1 is KGHSH and CDR2 is LQKENI. This chain's CDR3 is CASSPPGAQETQYF. The DNA of the CDR3 is TGTGCCAGCTCACCACCAGGGGCCCAAGAGACCCAGTACTTC.

The chain couples TRBV9 to TRBJ2-2, with 13 bases fitting TRBD2. J was trimmed by 7 bases and V by 3 bases; bases with no gene match: 9. Germline CDR1 and CDR2: SGDLS and YYNGEE. This CDR3 has 17 amino acids. The CDR3 coding sequence is TGTGCCAGCAGCGCAACCGGGACTAGCGGGACTATCGGGGAGCTGTTTTTT. As protein: CASSATGTSGTIGELFF. Drawing the rest from reference TRBV9 and TRBJ2-2, the complete variable domain is DSGVTQTPKHLITATGQRVTLRCSPRSGDLSVYWYQQSLDQGLQFLIQYYNGEERAKGNILERFSAQQFPDLHSELNLSSLELGDSALYFCASSATGTSGTIGELFFGEGSRLTVL.

The V and J genes are TRBV5-4 and TRBJ2-3, with 10 bases that match TRBD1. Germline V gene sequence: CDR1 SGHNT, CDR2 YYREEE (reference sequence). CDR3 length equals 15 residues. J was trimmed by 2 bases and V by 3 bases; bases with no gene match: 3. Here the CDR3 reads CASSSRQGATDTQYF. CDR3 bases: TGTGCCAGCAGCTCGAGACAGGGGGCCACAGATACGCAGTATTTT. The whole variable domain, remainder taken from reference TRBV5-4 and TRBJ2-3, is ETGVTQSPTHLIKTRGQQVTLRCSSQSGHNTVSWYQQALGQGPQFIFQYYREEENGRGNFPPRFSGLQFPNYSSELNVNALELDDSALYLCASSSRQGATDTQYFGPGTRLTVL.

The rearrangement links TRBV28 to TRBJ2-1; 12 bases are a match to TRBD2. V lost 7 bases and J lost 8; bases outside the gene matches: 6. CDR1 and CDR2 (germline): MDHEN, SYDVKM. The CDR3 spans 14 residues. The CDR3 sequence: CASTTSGRTDEQFF. Written as DNA, the CDR3 is TGTGCCAGCACAACTAGCGGGAGGACCGATGAGCAGTTCTTC.

This chain links TRBV6-6 with TRBJ1-2; TRBD1 agrees at 9 bases. Germline V gene lookup returns CDR1 MNHNY and CDR2 SVGAGI (reference sequence). After removal of 8 bases from V and 3 bases from J, the junction contained 10 bases not matched to a gene. This CDR3 region has 15 residues. CDR3 nucleotide sequence: TGTGCCAGCTCCCGGGACAGGGTCCTGGACTATGGCTACACCTTC. This encodes CASSRDRVLDYGYTF.

The chain uses TRBV30 and TRBJ1-3, with 11 positions matching TRBD1. This CDR3 is built from 16 residues. V shed 3 bases and J 3 bases; nucleotides not matched to a gene: 7. Germline V gives CDR1 GTSNPN, CDR2 SVGIG (reference sequence). The CDR3 sequence is CAWRWSGTGGGNTIYF. The CDR3, as DNA: TGTGCCTGGAGATGGTCCGGGACAGGGGGTGGAAACACCATATATTTT.

This sequence joins TRBV18 and TRBJ1-4, with unresolved D. The germline CDR1 and CDR2 sequences are KGHSH and LQKENI. The CDR3 has 12 residues. The germline V and J ends were trimmed by 0 bases and 7 bases, with 3 bases remaining between them. CDR3 in amino acids: CASSPPAEKLFF. CDR3 nucleotide sequence: TGTGCCAGCTCACCACCGGCTGAAAAACTGTTTTTT. The full variable domain, with the rest looked up from reference TRBV18 and TRBJ1-4, is NAGVMQNPRHLVRRRGQEARLRCSPMKGHSHVYWYRQLPEEGLKFMVYLQKENIIDESGMPKERFSAEFPKEGPSILRIQQVVRGDSAAYFCASSPPAEKLFFGSGTQLSVL.

The CDR3 protein is CASGDGQGANSPLHF. The CDR3, as DNA: TGTGCCAGCGGGGATGGACAGGGGGCGAATTCACCCCTCCACTTT. The chain joins TRBV6-5 to TRBJ1-6; 11 positions match TRBD1. Germline CDR1 is MNHEY and CDR2 is SVGAGI. Trimming cost V 8 bases and J 7 bases; bases outside gene matches: 7. The CDR3 is made up of 15 amino acids.

The J gene is TRBJ2-1, the V gene TRBV7-9; 12 nucleotides agree with TRBD2. The CDR3 extends over 15 amino acids. After removal of 4 bases from V and 4 bases from J, the junction contained 2 bases not matched to a gene. Per the germline V gene, CDR1 is SEHNR and CDR2 is FQNEAQ (reference sequence). This chain's CDR3 is CASSSTSGGYNEQFF. DNA of the CDR3: TGTGCCAGCAGCTCGACTAGCGGGGGTTACAATGAGCAGTTCTTC.

V and J are TRBV25-1 and TRBJ1-2; 7 bases fit TRBD1. Germline V CDR1 and CDR2: MGHDK, SYGVNS. J lost 4 bases, V lost 6 bases, and 2 bases had no gene match. CDR3 length equals 12 residues. The CDR3 region has the DNA TGTGCCAGCAGAGGGGACAGCTATGGCTACACCTTC. The encoded protein is CASRGDSYGYTF.

The CDR3 sequence is CASSHQVRPPLSNSPLHF. CDR3 DNA: TGTGCCAGCAGCCATCAGGTGAGACCCCCCCTATCGAATTCACCCCTCCACTTT. The V call is TRBV14, the J call TRBJ1-6; no definite D call. Per the germline V gene, CDR1 is SGHDN and CDR2 is FVKESK. The CDR3 length is 18 residues. Trimming took 3 bases from V and 7 from J, leaving 22 bases between them.

V and J are TRBV14 and TRBJ2-7; D uncertain. CDR1 and CDR2 (germline): SGHDN, FVKESK. The V end was cut by 4 bases, the J end by 3 bases, with 7 bases between. This CDR3 has 12 residues. The CDR3, as DNA: TGTGCCAGCAGCCCGCACTTCTACGAGCAGTACTTC. Amino acids: CASSPHFYEQYF.

The rearrangement uses TRBV20-1 and TRBJ2-3; 8 nucleotides align to TRBD2. The CDR3 contains 11 residues. Germline CDR1 and CDR2: DFQATT and SNEGSKA (reference sequence). V dropped 7 bases and J dropped 8; count of bases not matched to a gene: 5. CDR3 nucleotide sequence: TGCAGTGTCGGGGGGGCCGGTACGCAGTATTTT. Translation: CSVGGAGTQYF.